Sequencing of this T cell receptor (beta chain) was carried out in a study of graft-versus-host responses after intestinal transplantation. The overall study: Each transplant was multivisceral, liver-intestinal, or isolated intestinal. Recipients were all induced with anti-thymocyte globulin, then given tacrolimus and steroids for around three years.

TCRdb's copy holds only in-frame clones and misses some; the assay was immunoSEQ multiplex PCR. The sample gives approximately 12,000 clones, around four fifths of which show up once; approximately 55% is in the top ten. Study-level results: Recipient marrow showed GvH clones, some seen first in ileum or blood. Individuals who had graft-donor T cell macrochimerism had allografts that showed high graft-versus-host to host-versus-graft clonal ratios.

The ends were cut back, 2 bases at V and 4 bases at J, with 5 bases in the middle. The CDR3 loop spans 13 amino acids. Germline V gives CDR1 SGHTA, CDR2 FQGTGA. Notes on this clone: Antigen specificity is unknown.

The origin of this receptor is a human patient who received an intestinal transplant, so some T cells may come from the graft donor. The chain recombines TRBV7-3 with TRBJ2-2; possible D gene TRBD2, 5 bases. The input for sequencing was PBMCs, taken about 130 days after transplant. The CDR3 here is CASSLRGTGELFF. Here the CDR3 DNA reads TGTGCCAGCAGCTTACGGGGCACCGGGGAGCTGTTTTTT.